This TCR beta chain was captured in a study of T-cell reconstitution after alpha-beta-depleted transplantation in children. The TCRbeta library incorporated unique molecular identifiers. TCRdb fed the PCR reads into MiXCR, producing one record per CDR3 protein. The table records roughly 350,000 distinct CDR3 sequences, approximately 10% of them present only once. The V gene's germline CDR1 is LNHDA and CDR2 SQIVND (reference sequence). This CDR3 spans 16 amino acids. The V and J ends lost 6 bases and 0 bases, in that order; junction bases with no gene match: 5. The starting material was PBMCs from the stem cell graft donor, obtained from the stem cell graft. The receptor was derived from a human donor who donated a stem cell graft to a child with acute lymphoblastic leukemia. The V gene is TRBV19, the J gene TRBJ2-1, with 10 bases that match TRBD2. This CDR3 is CASRRLAGSSYNEQFF. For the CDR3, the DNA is TGTGCCAGTAGGCGACTAGCGGGTAGCTCCTACAATGAGCAGTTCTTC.